The rows below give T cell receptor beta chains drawn from one sample of a study of glioma-infiltrating T cells after dendritic cell vaccination. Measured with immunoSEQ multiplex PCR; TCRdb has only the in-frame clones, and not every one. The sample records approximately 90,000 clones, over 75% being singletons. Source: blood, taken before dendritic cell vaccination. These receptor sequences come from a human donor with glioblastoma. CDR3s include the opening cysteine and the closing phenylalanine or tryptophan. D genes are given only for firm matches. Clone size is not always given. Where it is, it says once, few, many or a class for expanded clones.

TRBV11-2,TRBJ1-6,once,-,TGTGCCAGCAGCTTAGATGGAGGGCACGGATCACCCCTCCACTTT,CASSLDGGHGSPLHF
TRBV18,TRBJ1-2,-,-,TGTGCCAGCTCACCTCTGGCGGAGTATGGCTACACCTTC,CASSPLAEYGYTF
TRBV6-4,TRBJ2-1,-,TRBD2,TGTGCCAGCAGCGCGGGAGACTACAATGAGCAGTTCTTC,CASSAGDYNEQFF
TRBV6-1,TRBJ1-1,-,-,TGTGCCAGCAGCAGTAGCACATACACTGAAGCTTTCTTT,CASSSSTYTEAFF
TRBV5-1,TRBJ2-2,-,TRBD2,TGCGCCAGCAGCTGGGCTGGCGGGGGCACCGGGGAGCTGTTTTTT,CASSWAGGGTGELFF
TRBV5-1,TRBJ2-1,-,TRBD2,TGCGCCAGCAACACCGGGACTAGCGGGACTAATGAGCAGTTCTTC,CASNTGTSGTNEQFF
TRBV7-2,TRBJ1-1,-,TRBD1,TGTGCCAGCAGCCTGTGGACAGGGGCGAGGGGCACTGAAGCTTTCTTT,CASSLWTGARGTEAFF
TRBV12-5,TRBJ1-3,-,TRBD1,TGTGCTAGTGGCCTGACAGGGGGAAACACCATATATTTT,CASGLTGGNTIYF
TRBV7-9,TRBJ1-2,-,TRBD1,TGTGCCAGCAGCCCCCCCCCAGGGACAGGGAGAAACTATGGCTACACCTTC,CASSPPPGTGRNYGYTF
TRBV9,TRBJ2-2,few,-,TGTGCCAGCAGCGTAGACCCCACCCCAGGGACCGGGGAGCTGTTTTTT,CASSVDPTPGTGELFF
TRBV30,TRBJ2-7,few,-,TGTGCCTTAGAGGGAATGGTTTTAGGTGAGCAGTACTTC,CALEGMVLGEQYF
TRBV4-3,TRBJ2-1,-,-,TGCGCCAGCAGCCAAGAGGCAGGAATCTACAATGAGCAGTTCTTC,CASSQEAGIYNEQFF
TRBV2,TRBJ1-1,-,-,TGTGCCAGCGGTGTATACGGGGAAGGCACTGAAGCTTTCTTT,CASGVYGEGTEAFF
TRBV5-6,TRBJ2-1,few,-,TGTGCCAGCACCACAGTCTTGGCAGAGCAGTTCTTC,CASTTVLAEQFF
TRBV27,TRBJ1-6,-,-,TGTGCCAGCAGTTTACAGGGGACCTATAATTCACCCCTCCACTTT,CASSLQGTYNSPLHF
TRBV6-1,TRBJ1-6,-,-,TGTGCCAGCAGGGCCCAGGGGATTCATAATTCACCCCTCCACTTT,CASRAQGIHNSPLHF
TRBV7-2,TRBJ2-1,-,-,TGTGCCAGCAGCTTAGACTTCGGGGGACCCTACAATGAGCAGTTCTTC,CASSLDFGGPYNEQFF
TRBV5-5,TRBJ1-5,once,TRBD1,TGTGCCAGCAGCTTGAGGGTGGGACAGGGCATCAATCAGCCCCAGCATTTT,CASSLRVGQGINQPQHF
TRBV18,TRBJ1-2,-,TRBD1,TGTGCCAGCTCAGAGACGGGACAGGACTATGGCTACACCTTC,CASSETGQDYGYTF
TRBV5-6,TRBJ2-7,-,-,TGTGCCAGCAGCTTTGTCGGGATCTCCTACGAGCAGTACTTC,CASSFVGISYEQYF
TRBV5-1,TRBJ2-4,-,TRBD1,TGCGCCAGCAGCTCAACAGGGGATAGGGCCAAAAACATTCAGTACTTC,CASSSTGDRAKNIQYF
TRBV20-1,TRBJ2-7,-,-,TGCAGTGCTAGCGGGAGCTACGAGCAGTACTTC,CSASGSYEQYF
TRBV7-6,TRBJ2-7,-,-,TGTGCCAGCAGCTCCATGGCTGGCGGCGAGCAGTACTTC,CASSSMAGGEQYF
TRBV4-2,TRBJ1-4,few,TRBD1,TGTGCCAGCAGCCAACTCATCCGGGACAGGGGGCATTCTAATGAAAAACTGTTTTTT,CASSQLIRDRGHSNEKLFF
TRBV7-6,TRBJ2-3,-,-,TGTGCCAGCAGCTTAGCGCGTGACGGGAGTAACACAGATACGCAGTATTTT,CASSLARDGSNTDTQYF
TRBV18,TRBJ2-3,-,TRBD2,TGTGCCAGCTCACGGGAGGGGATGGGACTGGATACGCAGTATTTT,CASSREGMGLDTQYF
TRBV18,TRBJ1-5,-,TRBD1,TGTGCCAGCTCAGGGGGACAGAGCAACTATCAGCCCCAGCATTTT,CASSGGQSNYQPQHF
TRBV7-2,TRBJ2-3,-,-,TGTGCCAGCAGCTCCGCAGATACGCAGTATTTT,CASSSADTQYF
TRBV6-5,TRBJ2-1,-,TRBD2,TGTGCCAGCAGTTACTCTGGACTAGCGAGAGGCAATGAGCAGTTCTTC,CASSYSGLARGNEQFF
TRBV4-1,TRBJ1-2,-,-,TGCGCCAGCAGCCAAGAACAGGGTGGCTACACCTTC,CASSQEQGGYTF
TRBV2,TRBJ2-3,-,-,TGTGCCAGCAGTGAAGCGGGGGGGCCAGGGACGCAGTATTTT,CASSEAGGPGTQYF
TRBV7-2,TRBJ2-5,-,TRBD2,TGTGCCAGCAGCTTAGGAGGGTGGGCTAGCGGGGGGGCTGAAGAGACCCAGTACTTC,CASSLGGWASGGAEETQYF